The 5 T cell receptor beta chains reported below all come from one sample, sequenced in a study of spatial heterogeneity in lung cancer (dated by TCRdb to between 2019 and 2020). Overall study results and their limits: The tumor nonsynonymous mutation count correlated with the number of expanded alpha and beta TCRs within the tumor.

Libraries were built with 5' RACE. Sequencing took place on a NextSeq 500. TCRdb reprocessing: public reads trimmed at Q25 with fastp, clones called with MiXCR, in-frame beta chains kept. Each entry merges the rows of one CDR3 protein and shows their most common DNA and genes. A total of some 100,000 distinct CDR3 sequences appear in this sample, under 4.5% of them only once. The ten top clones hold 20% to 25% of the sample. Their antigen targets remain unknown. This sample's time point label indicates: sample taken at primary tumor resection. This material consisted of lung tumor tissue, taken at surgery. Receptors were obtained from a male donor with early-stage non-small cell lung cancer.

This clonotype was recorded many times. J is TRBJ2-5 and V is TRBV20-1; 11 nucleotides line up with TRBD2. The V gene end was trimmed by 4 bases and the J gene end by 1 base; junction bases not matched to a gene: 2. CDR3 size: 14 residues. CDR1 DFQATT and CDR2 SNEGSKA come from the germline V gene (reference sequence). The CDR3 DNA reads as TGCAGTGCTATGGGACTAGCGGTCCAAGAGACCCAGTACTTC. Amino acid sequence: CSAMGLAVQETQYF.

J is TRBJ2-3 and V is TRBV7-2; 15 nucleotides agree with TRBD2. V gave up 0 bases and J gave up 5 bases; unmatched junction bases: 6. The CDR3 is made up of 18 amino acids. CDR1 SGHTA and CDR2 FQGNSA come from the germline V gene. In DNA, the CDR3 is TGTGCCAGCAGCTTAGCCCGACCGGGACTAGCGGGAGGAGATACGCAGTATTTT. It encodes CASSLARPGLAGGDTQYF.

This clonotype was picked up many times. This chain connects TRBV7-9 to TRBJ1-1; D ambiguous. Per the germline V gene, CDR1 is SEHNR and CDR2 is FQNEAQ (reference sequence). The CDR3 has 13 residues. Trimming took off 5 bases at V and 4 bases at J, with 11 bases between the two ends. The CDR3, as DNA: TGTGCCAGCAGCCTTCCTGTACCCACTGAAGCTTTCTTT. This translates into CASSLPVPTEAFF.

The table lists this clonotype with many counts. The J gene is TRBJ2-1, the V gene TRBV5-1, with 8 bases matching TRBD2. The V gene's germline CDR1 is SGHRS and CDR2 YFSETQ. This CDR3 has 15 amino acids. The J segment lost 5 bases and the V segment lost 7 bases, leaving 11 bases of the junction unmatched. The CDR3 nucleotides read TGCGCCAGCGCGGGAGGTAGCGGGTACCACAATGAGCAGTTCTTC. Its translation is CASAGGSGYHNEQFF.

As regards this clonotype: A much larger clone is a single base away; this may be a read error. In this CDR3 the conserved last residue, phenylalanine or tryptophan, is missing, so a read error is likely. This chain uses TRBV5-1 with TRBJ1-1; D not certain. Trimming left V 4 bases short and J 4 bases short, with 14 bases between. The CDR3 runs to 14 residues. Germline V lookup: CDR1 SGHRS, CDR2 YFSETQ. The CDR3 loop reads CASSLLGGGTEAFI. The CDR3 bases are TGCGCCAGCAGCCTTCTGGGCGGTGGCACTGAAGCTTTCATT.